This TCR beta chain was observed in a study of shared clonotypes between healthy human individuals. The overall study: Each donor's CD4 naive and CD4 memory cells filled three plates apiece, CD8 naive two, and CD8 memory one.

The CDR3 length is 16 residues. CDR1 is MGHRA, CDR2 YSYEKL, per germline. Trimming took 0 bases from V and 5 from J, leaving 16 bases between them. Sequencing used immunoSEQ multiplex PCR; TCRdb keeps in-frame clones, though not all of them. Among millions of clones listed, around 95% were seen once. The sequence came from a man aged 18 to 35 in good health. Sequences were obtained from naive CD4+ T cells sorted from blood. Documented subset: CD45RA+ positively selected. V gene TRBV4-1 combines with J gene TRBJ1-2; D remains unclear. The CDR3, as DNA: TGCGCCAGCAGCCAAGATGGTACCTCCGGGGTTTATGGCTACACCTTC. Protein sequence: CASSQDGTSGVYGYTF.